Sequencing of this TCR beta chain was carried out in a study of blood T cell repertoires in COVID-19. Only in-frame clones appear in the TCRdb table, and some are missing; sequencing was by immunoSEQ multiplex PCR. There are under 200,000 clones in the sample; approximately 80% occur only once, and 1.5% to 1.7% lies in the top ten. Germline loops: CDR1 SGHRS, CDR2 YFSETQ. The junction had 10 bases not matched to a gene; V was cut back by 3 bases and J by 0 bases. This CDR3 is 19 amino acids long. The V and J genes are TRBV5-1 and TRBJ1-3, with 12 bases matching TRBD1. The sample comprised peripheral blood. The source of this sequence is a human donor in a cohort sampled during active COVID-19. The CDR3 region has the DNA TGCGCCAGCAGCTCAGCCGGGACAGGGGGCCTTTCCTCTGGAAACACCATATATTTT. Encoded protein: CASSSAGTGGLSSGNTIYF.